The subject of this entry is one T cell receptor beta chain. This entry comes from a study of blood T cell repertoires in COVID-19. In the study's own analysis: From reference gene primer amplification, estimates of nucleated cell counts were derived. Generated by immunoSEQ multiplex PCR, the TCRdb table keeps only in-frame clones and is missing some. For V, J and clone size, that table is used; D and trimming come from the DNA. The data hold roughly 70,000 clones, with around 90% observed a single time. This CDR3 spans 15 amino acids. V lost 5 bases and J lost 8; bases outside the gene matches: 12. Germline V gene sequence: CDR1 SEHNR, CDR2 FQNEAQ (reference sequence).

This clonotype originated in a human donor in a cohort sampled during active COVID-19. The chain joins TRBV7-9 to TRBJ1-2, with 9 bases fitting TRBD1. The sequenced sample consisted of peripheral blood. CDR3 sequence reads: CASSRTGQGFEGYTF. The DNA for the CDR3 is TGTGCCAGCAGCAGGACGGGACAGGGTTTTGAGGGCTACACCTTC. The whole variable domain, filled in from reference TRBV7-9 and TRBJ1-2, reads DTGVSQNPRHKITKRGQNVTFRCDPISEHNRLYWYRQTLGQGPEFLTYFQNEAQLEKSRLLSDRFSAERPKGSFSTLEIQRTEQGDSAMYLCASSRTGQGFEGYTFGSGTRLTVV.